The clone carrying this T cell receptor beta chain was seen a handful of times. Its antigen is not identified. Looked up from germline, CDR1 is SGHTA and CDR2 is FQGNSA. V lost 0 bases and J 2 bases, leaving 13 bases between the germline ends. The CDR3 consists of 16 residues. These data are taken from a study of T-cell memory formation after mild COVID-19. Study results and limitations: Memory from before infection featured some responding clones, which suggests cross-reactive memory joined.

Constant-segment primers were used for 5'RACE, and the resulting TCR alpha and TCR beta cDNA libraries carried sample barcodes and UMIs. Each CDR3 protein is one row after TCRdb ran MiXCR on the 5' RACE reads. Seen here are about 350,000 distinct CDR3 sequences, 28% observed once, and the top ten hold 13%. The sample consisted of PBMCs or a T cell subset sorted from them (not recorded which). The clonotype comes from an adult woman who had mild COVID-19 (a few samples of this study predate the infection). Cell type and time point are not known. V usage is TRBV7-2 and J usage is TRBJ1-2; no reliable D call. CDR3 region: CASSLAMGIKNYGYTF. The DNA for the CDR3 is TGTGCCAGCAGCTTAGCGATGGGTATTAAGAACTATGGCTACACCTTC.